The 16 T cell receptor beta chains presented below share a single source sample, sequenced in a study of blood T cell repertoires in COVID-19. Generated by immunoSEQ multiplex PCR, the TCRdb table keeps only in-frame clones and is missing some. This table holds around 260,000 clones, roughly 86% found once. Source material: peripheral blood. Receptors were obtained from a young man with active or convalescent COVID-19.

The table lists this clone with a few counts. The chain carries TRBV11-2 and TRBJ2-5; TRBD1 matches at 12 bases. The V and J ends lost 5 bases and 5 bases, in that order; junction bases with no gene match: 12. Germline CDR1 SGHAT, CDR2 FQNNGV. CDR3 length: 17 residues. This chain's CDR3 is CASSPRVGQGAHETQYF. CDR3 DNA: TGTGCCAGCAGCCCCAGAGTGGGACAGGGGGCTCACGAGACCCAGTACTTC.

V gene TRBV7-3 combines with J gene TRBJ2-7, with 14 positions matching TRBD2. Germline V gene data show CDR1 as SGHTA and CDR2 as FQGTGA. The junction had 3 bases not matched to a gene; V was cut back by 5 bases and J by 3 bases. This CDR3 is 15 amino acids long. The CDR3 loop is CASSPGLAGGYEQYF. The CDR3 bases are TGTGCCAGCAGCCCTGGACTAGCGGGGGGCTACGAGCAGTACTTC.

The CDR3 sequence is CATGRGLYGYTF. CDR3 DNA sequence: TGTGCCACCGGACGAGGACTCTATGGCTACACCTTC. V is TRBV6-6 and J is TRBJ1-2, with D uncertain. V was shortened by 10 bases and J by 4 bases, with 13 bases between the two germline ends. Germline V gene data show CDR1 as MNHNY and CDR2 as SVGAGI (reference sequence). There are 12 residues in the CDR3.

The J gene is TRBJ2-7, the V gene TRBV28; tentatively, D is TRBD2 (7 bases). The CDR3 has 12 residues. From germline, CDR1 is MDHEN and CDR2 SYDVKM. Trimming shortened V by 1 base and J by 8 bases, and 9 bases separated the two germline ends. CDR3: CASSLSGGKQYF. CDR3 bases: TGTGCCAGCAGTTTATCGGGGGGCAAGCAGTACTTC.

The V gene is TRBV30, the J gene TRBJ2-2, with D perhaps TRBD1 (6 bases). Germline V lookup: CDR1 GTSNPN, CDR2 SVGIG (reference sequence). V shed 2 bases and J shed 0 bases, with 7 bases lying between them. CDR3 length: 14 residues. The chain's CDR3 is CAWSTGTNTGELFF. The CDR3 coding sequence is TGTGCCTGGAGTACAGGGACGAACACCGGGGAGCTGTTTTTT.

J is TRBJ1-3 and V is TRBV11-3; D unclear. CDR3 length: 14 amino acids. Germline CDR1 reads SGHNT; CDR2 reads YENEEA. Trimming removed 7 bases at V and 0 bases at J, with 10 bases between. The CDR3 nucleotides read TGTGCCAGCACAACCGGGGACTCTGGAAACACCATATATTTT. Translating gives CASTTGDSGNTIYF.

The chain employs TRBV30 and TRBJ2-7; 7 bases are shared with TRBD2. V shed 1 base and J 3 bases; nucleotides not matched to a gene: 12. This CDR3 comprises 16 residues. Germline CDR1 reads GTSNPN; CDR2 reads SVGIG (reference sequence). The CDR3: CAWSELGAGPYYEQYF. CDR3 coding DNA: TGTGCCTGGAGTGAACTGGGAGCGGGGCCTTACTACGAGCAGTACTTC. The full variable domain, rest sourced from reference TRBV30 and TRBJ2-7, is SQTIHQWPATLVQPVGSPLSLECTVEGTSNPNLYWYRQAAGRGLQLLFYSVGIGQISSEVPQNLSASRPQDRQFILSSKKLLLSDSGFYLCAWSELGAGPYYEQYFGPGTRLTVT.

This clone was picked up one time. The chain is built from TRBV9 and TRBJ2-3, with 11 bases identical to TRBD2. The length of the CDR3 is 16 residues. Losses at the gene ends were 4 bases for V and 10 bases for J; bases not matched to a gene: 14. Germline values: CDR1 SGDLS, CDR2 YYNGEE. The CDR3 protein is CASSPLAGEPAGAQYF. CDR3 DNA sequence: TGTGCCAGCAGCCCACTAGCGGGGGAGCCCGCGGGCGCGCAGTATTTT.

The chain carries TRBV15 and TRBJ1-1, with D unclear. This CDR3 is built from 14 residues. V lost 2 bases, J lost 3 bases, and 10 bases lay in between. Germline lookup yields CDR1 LNHNV and CDR2 YYDKDF (reference sequence). CDR3 sequence (DNA): TGTGCCACCAGCAGACAGAGGGTTGACACTGAAGCTTTCTTT. It encodes CATSRQRVDTEAFF.

The rearrangement joins TRBV24-1 to TRBJ2-2, with D maybe TRBD2 (5 bases). The V gene's germline CDR1 is KGHDR and CDR2 SFDVKD. The CDR3 is 17 amino acids. V dropped 3 bases and J dropped 2 bases, with 15 bases sitting between them. The chain's CDR3 is CATSDTVRTFNTGELFF. CDR3 in DNA: TGTGCCACCAGTGATACCGTCAGGACTTTTAACACCGGGGAGCTGTTTTTT.

The chain carries TRBV9 and TRBJ2-4; 8 bases align to TRBD2. Per the germline V gene, CDR1 is SGDLS and CDR2 is YYNGEE. The ends lost 3 bases at V and 15 bases at J; junction bases unmatched: 8. This CDR3 is 12 amino acids long. CDR3 bases: TGTGCCAGCAGCGAGGAGCGGGAGTTCGGGTACTTC. As protein: CASSEEREFGYF.

The V call is TRBV6-2 or TRBV6-3, the J call TRBJ1-1, with D possibly TRBD1 on 6 matching bases. V lost 5 bases to trimming and J lost 3 bases, with 13 bases between them. Germline lookup yields CDR1 MNHEY and CDR2 SVGEGT. CDR3 length: 14 amino acids. DNA of the CDR3: TGTGCCAGCAGTGATGAACAGGGCTACACTGAAGCTTTCTTT. This encodes CASSDEQGYTEAFF.

This clone was detected once. This chain joins TRBV19 and TRBJ2-5; 13 bases map to TRBD2. The CDR3 consists of 18 residues. The V and J ends lost 5 bases and 6 bases, in that order; junction bases with no gene match: 15. Germline lookup yields CDR1 LNHDA and CDR2 SQIVND (reference sequence). The CDR3 region is CASSRRTGTSGIGKTQYF. In DNA form, the CDR3 reads TGTGCCAGTAGTCGCAGAACCGGGACTAGCGGGATAGGAAAGACCCAGTACTTC.

J is TRBJ1-5 and V is TRBV18; 7 bases map to TRBD1. The trim removed 4 bases at V and 3 bases at J, leaving 6 bases unmatched. The CDR3 runs to 15 residues. Germline V gene lookup returns CDR1 KGHSH and CDR2 LQKENI. DNA of the CDR3: TGTGCCAGCTCACTACAAGGGGGCTACAATCAGCCCCAGCATTTT. Its protein is CASSLQGGYNQPQHF. Combining the CDR3 with reference TRBV18 and TRBJ1-5 gives the whole variable domain NAGVMQNPRHLVRRRGQEARLRCSPMKGHSHVYWYRQLPEEGLKFMVYLQKENIIDESGMPKERFSAEFPKEGPSILRIQQVVRGDSAAYFCASSLQGGYNQPQHFGDGTRLSIL.

The chain combines TRBV5-6 with TRBJ2-2; D might be TRBD2 (5 bases). CDR1 is SGHDT and CDR2 is YYEEEE in the germline V gene. V was cut by 7 bases and J by 7 bases, with 11 bases left in between. CDR3 length: 12 residues. The CDR3 DNA reads as TGTGCCAGCCGACTATGGGGCGGGGAGCTGTTTTTT. Its protein is CASRLWGGELFF.

For the CDR3, the DNA is TGTGCCTGTAGGGACAGGGGCCGGGAATCCACAGATACGCAGTATTTT. Its translation: CACRDRGRESTDTQYF. The rearrangement links TRBV30 to TRBJ2-3, with TRBD1 matching over 10 bases. Germline V gene data show CDR1 as GTSNPN and CDR2 as SVGIG (reference sequence). There are 16 residues in the CDR3. V was pared by 6 bases and J by 2 bases, with 11 bases of the junction left unmatched.